The 23 T cell receptor beta chains in this list originate from one sample, sequenced in a study of T-cell reconstitution after alpha-beta-depleted transplantation in children. Preparation of the TCRbeta library involved a method that used unique molecular identifiers. MiXCR, applied by TCRdb to the PCR reads, yields one record per CDR3 protein. The data hold a few hundred thousand distinct CDR3 sequences, with approximately 11% observed a single time. The sample consisted of PBMCs from the stem cell graft donor, taken from the stem cell graft. Receptor source: a human donor who donated a stem cell graft to a child with acute myeloid leukemia.

This clonotype was seen a few times. The chain uses TRBV3-1 and TRBJ2-1; 11 bases fit TRBD2. The CDR3 sequence is 16 residues long. After removal of 6 bases from V and 4 bases from J, the junction contained 8 bases not matched to a gene. Germline CDR1 and CDR2: LGHDT and YNNKEL (reference sequence). The CDR3 is CASSKTSGGKYNEQFF. In DNA, the CDR3 is TGTGCCAGCAGTAAAACTAGCGGGGGAAAATACAATGAGCAGTTCTTC.

This clonotype has a handful of counts. The rearrangement links TRBV21-1 to TRBJ2-7; no check of the table's D call, TRBD1, against the DNA was made. TRBV21-1 is classified as a pseudogene. The CDR3 has 16 amino acids. CDR3 DNA: TGTGCCAGCACCCACCCCCAGGACATCAGCTCCTACGAGCAGTACGTC. Translating gives CASTHPQDISSYEQYV.

This clonotype was seen more than once but under ten times. This sequence joins TRBV20-1 and TRBJ2-7; 9 bases are a match to TRBD2. The CDR3 spans 14 residues. Germline CDR1 is DFQATT and CDR2 is SNEGSKA (reference sequence). V was pared by 6 bases and J by 5 bases, with 11 bases of the junction left unmatched. In nucleotides, the CDR3 is TGCAGTGCCCCCCATAGCGGGAGAGGCGACGAGCAGTACTTC. This gives the protein CSAPHSGRGDEQYF.

This clonotype was recorded a few times. The rearrangement joins TRBV7-2 to TRBJ2-3, with TRBD2 identical over 7 bases. The J segment lost 4 bases and the V segment lost 5 bases, leaving 6 bases of the junction unmatched. The CDR3 runs 14 residues. Germline V gives CDR1 SGHTA, CDR2 FQGNSA. CDR3 in amino acids: CASSGLGRADTQYF. CDR3 DNA sequence: TGTGCCAGCAGCGGGTTGGGGAGGGCAGATACGCAGTATTTT. The entire variable domain, with the rest obtained from reference TRBV7-2 and TRBJ2-3, is as follows: GAGVSQSPSNKVTEKGKDVELRCDPISGHTALYWYRQSLGQGLEFLIYFQGNSAPDKSGLPSDRFSAERTGGSVSTLTIQRTQQEDSAVYLCASSGLGRADTQYFGPGTRLTVL.

This clonotype has only a few counts. The V call is TRBV5-6, the J call TRBJ2-4; D is ambiguous. The CDR3 has 14 amino acids. Germline CDR1 and CDR2: SGHDT and YYEEEE. V was trimmed by 1 base and J by 0 bases, leaving 5 bases between them. The CDR3 DNA is TGTGCCAGCAGCTTGATTCTAGCCAAAAACATTCAGTACTTC. It encodes CASSLILAKNIQYF.

This clonotype showed up just a few times. The V and J genes are TRBV5-1 and TRBJ1-3, with D possibly matching TRBD1 (6 bases). The CDR3 extends over 15 amino acids. Germline CDR1 reads SGHRS; CDR2 reads YFSETQ. V was clipped by 0 bases and J by 4 bases, with 11 bases between them. The CDR3 DNA reads TGCGCCAGCAGCTTGGTCCCAGGGGACGGAAACACCATATATTTT. Protein: CASSLVPGDGNTIYF. Variable domain in full (rest from reference TRBV5-1 and TRBJ1-3): KAGVTQTPRYLIKTRGQQVTLSCSPISGHRSVSWYQQTPGQGLQFLFEYFSETQRNKGNFPGRFSGRQFSNSRSEMNVSTLELGDSALYLCASSLVPGDGNTIYFGEGSWLTVV.

This clonotype occurred many times. This chain uses TRBV30 with TRBJ2-5; possible D gene TRBD1, 6 bases. Germline V lookup: CDR1 GTSNPN, CDR2 SVGIG (reference sequence). This CDR3 comprises 14 residues. Deletions cut 2 bases from V and 1 base from J, with 11 bases between. The CDR3 region is CAWSILGAQETQYF. The CDR3 DNA sequence: TGTGCCTGGAGTATCTTGGGGGCCCAAGAGACCCAGTACTTC.

The V and J genes are TRBV25-1 and TRBJ2-6; 8 bases agree with TRBD1. V trimming: 10 bases; J trimming: 0 bases; junction bases outside the gene matches: 5. The length of the CDR3 is 15 residues. Germline V lookup: CDR1 MGHDK, CDR2 SYGVNS. The CDR3: CATGGSNSGANVLTF. CDR3 DNA sequence: TGTGCCACAGGGGGCAGTAACTCTGGGGCCAACGTCCTGACTTTC.

This clonotype was counted between two and nine times. The J gene is TRBJ1-4, the V gene TRBV6-1; 10 positions agree with TRBD1. Germline CDR1 is MNHNS and CDR2 is SASEGT. CDR3 size: 15 residues. Trimming took 4 bases from V and 8 from J; bases not matched to a gene: 7. The CDR3 loop reads CASSGTGGEVEKLFF. The CDR3 DNA follows: TGTGCCAGCAGTGGGACAGGGGGAGAAGTCGAAAAACTGTTTTTT.

The genes are TRBV20-1 and TRBJ2-5; D gene ambiguous. The CDR3 sequence is 12 residues long. Trimming removed 5 bases at V and 1 base at J, with 8 bases between. Germline assignment: CDR1 DFQATT and CDR2 SNEGSKA (reference sequence). The CDR3: CSASLLQETQYF. CDR3 DNA sequence: TGCAGTGCTTCCCTCCTCCAAGAGACCCAGTACTTC.

This clonotype was counted only a few times. The rearrangement uses TRBV30 and TRBJ2-7; 8 bases fit TRBD2. This CDR3 contains 15 residues. Germline CDR1 GTSNPN, CDR2 SVGIG (reference sequence). The trim removed 3 bases at V and 0 bases at J, leaving 7 bases unmatched. The CDR3 sequence: CAWRSPGGTSYEQYF. CDR3 DNA sequence: TGTGCCTGGAGATCCCCGGGGGGGACCTCCTACGAGCAGTACTTC.

Ten or more counts support this clonotype. V and J are TRBV4-1 and TRBJ1-3; maybe TRBD1 (5 bases). The CDR3 consists of 18 residues. Between the trimmed V and J ends, which lost 0 bases and 1 base, there was a span of 16 bases. Germline V CDR1 and CDR2: MGHRA, YSYEKL. CDR3 nucleotides: TGCGCCAGCAGCCAAGATCGGGCTGGGGCCCAGTCTGGAAACACCATATATTTT. It encodes CASSQDRAGAQSGNTIYF.

The chain has TRBV10-3 and TRBJ2-7, with 7 bases identical to TRBD1. V trimming: 11 bases; J trimming: 3 bases; junction bases outside the gene matches: 10. CDR3 length: 13 amino acids. Germline values: CDR1 ENHRY, CDR2 SYGVKD. CDR3 coding DNA: TGTGCCTCGAAGACGGCAGGGGGCTACGAGCAGTACGTC. It is translated as CASKTAGGYEQYV.

This clonotype appeared a few times. The chain has TRBV4-3 and TRBJ2-7; TRBD1 matches 9 bases. The CDR3 totals 14 residues. CDR1 and CDR2 from the germline V gene are LGHNA and YSLEER. Losses at the gene ends were 4 bases for V and 4 bases for J; bases not matched to a gene: 5. This CDR3 reads CASSRGGQGYEQYF. DNA of the CDR3: TGCGCCAGCAGCCGCGGAGGACAGGGGTACGAGCAGTACTTC.

This clonotype was seen only a few times. The CDR3 DNA reads as TGTGCCAGCAGTTTACGGGGGGGGGCGGGCAATGAGCAGTTCTTC. Its protein is CASSLRGGAGNEQFF. The gene calls are TRBV12-3 or TRBV12-4 and TRBJ2-1; 8 positions agree with TRBD2. The CDR3 covers 15 residues. V shed 2 bases, J shed 6 bases, and the junction held 6 bases outside the gene matches.

This clonotype has a handful of counts. This chain connects TRBV4-1 to TRBJ1-6, with no clear D. Germline V gene sequence: CDR1 MGHRA, CDR2 YSYEKL. V was trimmed by 0 bases and J by 10 bases, leaving 16 bases between them. The CDR3 totals 16 residues. The CDR3 here is CASSQDRAALRSPLHF. The CDR3 nucleotides read TGCGCCAGCAGCCAAGATCGTGCAGCCCTTAGGTCACCCCTCCACTTT.

This clonotype was recorded many times. The chain uses TRBV29-1 and TRBJ2-1; a weak D match, TRBD2 (6 bases). Trimming took off 1 base at V and 4 bases at J, with 11 bases between the two ends. CDR1 and CDR2 from the germline V gene are SQVTM and ANQGSEA. The length of the CDR3 is 14 residues. CDR3 DNA: TGCAGCGTTGAAGGGGGGGTAGGTTACAATGAGCAGTTCTTC. This codes for CSVEGGVGYNEQFF.

The table lists this clonotype with a few counts. This rearrangement joins TRBV12-3 or TRBV12-4 to TRBJ1-1, with 10 positions matching TRBD1. J lost 4 bases, V lost 6 bases, and 8 bases had no gene match. This CDR3 has 15 amino acids. The CDR3 DNA reads TGTGCCAGCAGCCGACAGGGGGCCGGCGGCACTGAAGCTTTCTTT. Its protein product is CASSRQGAGGTEAFF.

The chain couples TRBV5-1 to TRBJ2-1; unclear D gene. The germline V gene has CDR1 SGHRS and CDR2 YFSETQ. The V and J ends lost 0 bases and 0 bases respectively, with 13 bases between them. CDR3 length: 17 residues. In DNA form, the CDR3 reads TGCGCCAGCAGCTTGGGCACTACCAGGAGCTCCTACAATGAGCAGTTCTTC. Translating gives CASSLGTTRSSYNEQFF.

This clonotype was observed many times. The V gene is TRBV9, the J gene TRBJ2-1; possibly TRBD1 for D (5 bases). V was trimmed by 4 bases and J by 11 bases, leaving 13 bases between them. The CDR3 loop spans 12 amino acids. CDR1 SGDLS and CDR2 YYNGEE come from the germline V gene. The CDR3, as DNA: TGTGCCAGCAGCCCAGCAGGGATTCAGCAGTTCTTC. Translating it yields CASSPAGIQQFF.

A few counts support this clonotype. CDR3 DNA: TGCGCCAGCAGCTTAACGGGGGATACGCAGTATTTT. Encoded protein: CASSLTGDTQYF. V gene TRBV5-1 combines with J gene TRBJ2-3, with D maybe TRBD2 (5 bases). CDR1 and CDR2 (germline): SGHRS, YFSETQ. The CDR3 contains 12 residues. V lost 2 bases and J 6 bases, leaving 7 bases between the germline ends.

The rearrangement joins TRBV6-5 to TRBJ2-7; D gene unclear. The CDR3 has 14 residues. Deletions cut 2 bases from V and 3 bases from J, with 11 bases between. Germline V lookup: CDR1 MNHEY, CDR2 SVGAGI. The CDR3 loop reads CASSYLGGDYEQYF. DNA for the CDR3: TGTGCCAGCAGTTACCTGGGCGGAGACTACGAGCAGTACTTC.

This clonotype occurred a few times. The rearrangement uses TRBV20-1 and TRBJ2-1; 9 bases are a match to TRBD2. This CDR3 region has 16 residues. CDR1 is DFQATT and CDR2 is SNEGSKA in the germline V gene (reference sequence). Trimming removed 0 bases from V and 3 bases from J; junction bases left unmatched: 6. CDR3 nucleotides: TGCAGTGCTAGAGATGGGGGCGGGAGGGACTACAATGAGCAGTTCTTC. Protein: CSARDGGGRDYNEQFF.